The 7 T cell receptor beta chains reported below all come from one sample, sequenced in a study of spatial heterogeneity in lung cancer. The time point here: blood at routine non-recurrence follow-up after resection. TCRdb itself ran the 5' RACE reads through MiXCR, one entry per CDR3 protein. The table records around 98,000 distinct CDR3 sequences, approximately 19% of them present only once. The sample was PBMCs, taken at follow-up. The receptor source for this set is a male donor with early-stage non-small cell lung cancer.

This clonotype was detected only a few times. The CDR3 loop reads CASSPDRGGWNIQYF. CDR3 DNA: TGTGCCAGCTCACCGGACAGGGGGGGGTGGAACATTCAGTACTTC. The rearrangement uses TRBV18 and TRBJ2-4; 10 nucleotides agree with TRBD1. The CDR3 has 15 amino acids. CDR1 and CDR2 from the germline V gene are KGHSH and LQKENI. The V gene end was trimmed by 3 bases and the J gene end by 7 bases; junction bases not matched to a gene: 6.

As regards this clonotype: Just one base apart from a much larger clone, this may be a read error. The rearrangement joins TRBV6-5 to TRBJ2-3; tentative D call: TRBD1 (6 bases). The V gene's germline CDR1 is MNHEY and CDR2 SVGAGI. This CDR3 contains 15 residues. Trimming left V 5 bases short and J 1 base short, with 13 bases between. CDR3 residues: CASSTGQPGTDTQYF. The DNA for the CDR3 is TGTGCCAGCAGTACTGGACAGCCTGGCACAGATACGCAGTATTTT.

In its sample, this clonotype was seen a few times. This sequence joins TRBV10-3 and TRBJ1-5; D is uncertain. The CDR3 spans 13 residues. Germline V gene data show CDR1 as ENHRY and CDR2 as SYGVKD. Trimming stripped 3 bases from V and 2 bases from J, with 5 bases between. The CDR3 loop reads CAISERGNQPQHF. CDR3 DNA sequence: TGTGCCATCAGTGAAAGGGGCAATCAGCCCCAGCATTTT.

This clonotype is labeled as medium-sized (0.01 to 0.1%). The genes are TRBV12-3 or TRBV12-4 and TRBJ2-7; tentative D call: TRBD2 (6 bases). The ends were cut back, 5 bases at V and 5 bases at J, with 19 bases in the middle. The CDR3 is 15 residues long. Here the CDR3 reads CASSGLAPIGNEQYF. The DNA for the CDR3 is TGTGCCAGCAGTGGGCTAGCGCCTATTGGAAACGAGCAGTACTTC.

This clonotype was counted between two and nine times. This chain links TRBV5-6 with TRBJ2-7; D remains unclear. The CDR3 is 17 residues long. V lost 3 bases to trimming and J lost 4 bases, with 23 bases between them. The germline CDR1 and CDR2 sequences are SGHDT and YYEEEE. Here the CDR3 DNA reads TGTGCCAGCAGCTCGCTCCCAACGACGGAACGAGATTACGAGCAGTACGTC. This encodes CASSSLPTTERDYEQYV.

This clonotype was counted a few times. This sequence joins TRBV19 and TRBJ1-2; unclear D gene. The CDR3 is made up of 12 amino acids. The germline gives CDR1 LNHDA, CDR2 SQIVND (reference sequence). V lost 8 bases and J 6 bases, leaving 13 bases between the germline ends. The CDR3 is CASRSQVDGYTF. DNA of the CDR3: TGTGCCAGTCGCTCTCAAGTAGATGGCTACACCTTC.

For this clonotype: This sequence may be a read error, since a much larger clone differs from it by one base. The chain has TRBV7-9 and TRBJ2-1; D may be TRBD1 (5 bases). CDR1 and CDR2 (germline): SEHNR, FQNEAQ (reference sequence). The CDR3 is 13 residues long. CDR3 in amino acids: CTSSLRSGNEQFF. CDR3 nucleotide sequence: TGTACCAGCAGCTTAAGGTCAGGGAATGAGCAGTTCTTC.